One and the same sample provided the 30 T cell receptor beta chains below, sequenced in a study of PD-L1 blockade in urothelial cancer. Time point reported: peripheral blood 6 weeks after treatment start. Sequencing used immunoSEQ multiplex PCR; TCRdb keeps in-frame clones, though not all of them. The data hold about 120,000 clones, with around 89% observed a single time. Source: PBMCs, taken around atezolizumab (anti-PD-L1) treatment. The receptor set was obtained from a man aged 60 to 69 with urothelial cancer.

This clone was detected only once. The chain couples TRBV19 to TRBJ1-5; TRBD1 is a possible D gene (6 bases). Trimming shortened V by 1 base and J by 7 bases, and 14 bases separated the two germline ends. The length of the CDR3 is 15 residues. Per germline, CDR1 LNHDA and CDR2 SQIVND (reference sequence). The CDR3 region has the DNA TGTGCCAGTAGTATAGTGGGGGCAAACCACCAGCCCCAGCATTTT. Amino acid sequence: CASSIVGANHQPQHF.

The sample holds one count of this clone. The CDR3 loop reads CAIKGQGKYEQYF. Written as DNA, the CDR3 is TGTGCCATCAAGGGACAGGGGAAGTACGAGCAGTACTTC. The chain joins TRBV10-3 to TRBJ2-7; TRBD1 matches 10 bases. V dropped 7 bases and J dropped 4; count of bases not matched to a gene: 4. The V gene's germline CDR1 is ENHRY and CDR2 SYGVKD. This CDR3 is built from 13 residues.

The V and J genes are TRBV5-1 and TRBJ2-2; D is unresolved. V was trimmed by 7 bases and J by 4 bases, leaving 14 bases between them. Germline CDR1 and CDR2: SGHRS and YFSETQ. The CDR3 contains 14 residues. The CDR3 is CASGSPGFTGELFF. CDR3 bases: TGCGCCAGCGGGTCCCCCGGGTTCACCGGGGAGCTGTTTTTT. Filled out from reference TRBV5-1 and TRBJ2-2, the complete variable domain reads KAGVTQTPRYLIKTRGQQVTLSCSPISGHRSVSWYQQTPGQGLQFLFEYFSETQRNKGNFPGRFSGRQFSNSRSEMNVSTLELGDSALYLCASGSPGFTGELFFGEGSRLTVL.

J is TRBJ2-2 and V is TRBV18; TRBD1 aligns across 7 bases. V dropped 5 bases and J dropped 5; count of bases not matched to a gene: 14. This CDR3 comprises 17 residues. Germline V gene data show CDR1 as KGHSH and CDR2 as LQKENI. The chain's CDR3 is CASSDRLQGGTTGELFF. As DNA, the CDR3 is TGTGCCAGCTCAGATCGACTCCAAGGGGGCACTACCGGGGAGCTGTTTTTT.

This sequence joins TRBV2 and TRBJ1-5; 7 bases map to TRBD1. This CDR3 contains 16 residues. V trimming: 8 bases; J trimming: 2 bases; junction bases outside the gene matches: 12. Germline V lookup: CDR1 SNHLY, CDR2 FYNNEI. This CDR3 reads CASPGQNVGRNQPQHF. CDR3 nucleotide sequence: TGTGCCAGCCCGGGACAGAATGTTGGTCGCAATCAGCCCCAGCATTTT.

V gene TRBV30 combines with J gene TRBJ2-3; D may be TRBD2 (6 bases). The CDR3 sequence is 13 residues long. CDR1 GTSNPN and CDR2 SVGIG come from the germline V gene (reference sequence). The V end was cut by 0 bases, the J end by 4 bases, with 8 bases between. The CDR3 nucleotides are TGTGCCTGGAGTGTAAGGGAGGCAGATACGCAGTATTTT. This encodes CAWSVREADTQYF.

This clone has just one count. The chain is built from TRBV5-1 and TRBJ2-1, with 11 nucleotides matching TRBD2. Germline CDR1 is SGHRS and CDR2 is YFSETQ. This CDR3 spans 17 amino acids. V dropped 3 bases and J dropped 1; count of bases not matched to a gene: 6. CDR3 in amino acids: CASSSSTSGSSYNEQFF. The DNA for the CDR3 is TGCGCCAGCAGCTCCTCAACTAGCGGGAGTTCCTACAATGAGCAGTTCTTC.

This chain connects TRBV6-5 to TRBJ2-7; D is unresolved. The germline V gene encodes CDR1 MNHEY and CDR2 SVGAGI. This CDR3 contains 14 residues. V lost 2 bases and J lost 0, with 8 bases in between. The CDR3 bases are TGTGCCAGCAGTTACGTAAGACACTCCTACGAGCAGTACTTC. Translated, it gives CASSYVRHSYEQYF.

The CDR3 protein is CASSLGTSGRAQETQYF. CDR3 sequence (DNA): TGCGCCAGCAGCTTGGGGACTAGCGGGAGGGCCCAAGAGACCCAGTACTTC. The chain joins TRBV5-1 to TRBJ2-5; 15 bases align to TRBD2. This CDR3 contains 17 residues. V gave up 0 bases and J gave up 1 base; unmatched junction bases: 1. Germline values: CDR1 SGHRS, CDR2 YFSETQ.

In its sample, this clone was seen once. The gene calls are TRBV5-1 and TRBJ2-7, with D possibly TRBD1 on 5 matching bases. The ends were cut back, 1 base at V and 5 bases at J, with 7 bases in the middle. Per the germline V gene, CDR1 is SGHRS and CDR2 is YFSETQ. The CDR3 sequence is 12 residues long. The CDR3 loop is CASSLLGHEQYF. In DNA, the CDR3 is TGCGCCAGCAGCTTGTTGGGGCACGAGCAGTACTTC.

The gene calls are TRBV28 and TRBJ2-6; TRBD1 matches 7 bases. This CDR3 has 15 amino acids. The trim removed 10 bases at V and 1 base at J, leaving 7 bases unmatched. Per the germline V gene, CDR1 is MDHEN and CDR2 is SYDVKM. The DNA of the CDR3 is TGTGCCACCACATCAGGGGGATCTGGGGCCAACGTCCTGACTTTC. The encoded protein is CATTSGGSGANVLTF.

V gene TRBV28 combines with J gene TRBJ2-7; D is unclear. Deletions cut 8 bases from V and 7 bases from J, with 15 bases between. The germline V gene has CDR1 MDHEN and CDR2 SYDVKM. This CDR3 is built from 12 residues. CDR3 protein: CASARSLREQYF. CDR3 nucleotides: TGTGCCAGCGCGCGTAGCCTACGGGAGCAGTACTTC.

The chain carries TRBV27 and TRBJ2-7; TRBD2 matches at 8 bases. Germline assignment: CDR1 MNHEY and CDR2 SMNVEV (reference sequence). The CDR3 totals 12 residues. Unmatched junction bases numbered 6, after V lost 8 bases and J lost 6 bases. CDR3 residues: CASGTRRAEQYF. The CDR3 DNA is TGTGCCAGCGGGACTAGAAGGGCCGAGCAGTACTTC.

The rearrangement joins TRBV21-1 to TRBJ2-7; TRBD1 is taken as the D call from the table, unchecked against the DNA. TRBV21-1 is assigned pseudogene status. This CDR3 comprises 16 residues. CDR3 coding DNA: TGTGCCAGCAGCAAAGTTCTACAGGGTGCAACCTACGAGCAGTACTTC. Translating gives CASSKVLQGATYEQYF.

CDR3 region: CASSPVYSYNEQFF. CDR3 nucleotide sequence: TGTGCCAGCAGCCCGGTCTATTCCTACAATGAGCAGTTCTTC. The chain combines TRBV7-9 with TRBJ2-1; D gene ambiguous. The V end was cut by 5 bases, the J end by 1 base, with 9 bases between. From germline, CDR1 is SEHNR and CDR2 FQNEAQ (reference sequence). This CDR3 has 14 amino acids.

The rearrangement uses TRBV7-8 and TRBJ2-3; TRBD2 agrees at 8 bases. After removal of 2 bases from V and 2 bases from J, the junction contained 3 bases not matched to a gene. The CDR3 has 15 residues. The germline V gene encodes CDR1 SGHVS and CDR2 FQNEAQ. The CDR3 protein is CASSLSGGATDTQYF. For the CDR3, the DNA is TGTGCCAGCAGCTTATCCGGGGGGGCCACAGATACGCAGTATTTT.

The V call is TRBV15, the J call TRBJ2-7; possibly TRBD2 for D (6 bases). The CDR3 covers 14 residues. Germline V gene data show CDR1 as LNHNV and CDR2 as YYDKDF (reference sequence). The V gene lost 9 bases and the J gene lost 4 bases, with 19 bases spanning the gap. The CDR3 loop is CATSFGGSSYEQYF. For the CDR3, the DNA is TGTGCCACTTCTTTCGGGGGATCGTCGTACGAGCAGTACTTC.

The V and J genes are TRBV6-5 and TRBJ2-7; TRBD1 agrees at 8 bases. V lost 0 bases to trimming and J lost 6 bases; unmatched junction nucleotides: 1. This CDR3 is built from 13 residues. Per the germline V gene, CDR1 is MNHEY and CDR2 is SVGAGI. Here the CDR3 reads CASSYSDRVEQYF. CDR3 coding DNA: TGTGCCAGCAGTTACTCGGACAGGGTCGAGCAGTACTTC.

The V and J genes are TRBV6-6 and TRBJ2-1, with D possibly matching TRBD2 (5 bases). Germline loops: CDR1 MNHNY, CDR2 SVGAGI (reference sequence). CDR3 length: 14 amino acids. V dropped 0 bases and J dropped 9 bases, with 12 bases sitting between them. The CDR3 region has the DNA TGTGCCAGCAGTTACTCGTTTCGAGGGAGTGAGCAGTTCTTC. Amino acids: CASSYSFRGSEQFF.

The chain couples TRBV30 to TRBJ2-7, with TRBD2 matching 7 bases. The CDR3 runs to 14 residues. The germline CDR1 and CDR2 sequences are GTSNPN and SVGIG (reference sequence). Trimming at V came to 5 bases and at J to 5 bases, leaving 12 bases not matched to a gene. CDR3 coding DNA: TGTGCCTGGGCGAAGGGCGGGAGTTTAAACGAGCAGTACTTC. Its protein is CAWAKGGSLNEQYF.

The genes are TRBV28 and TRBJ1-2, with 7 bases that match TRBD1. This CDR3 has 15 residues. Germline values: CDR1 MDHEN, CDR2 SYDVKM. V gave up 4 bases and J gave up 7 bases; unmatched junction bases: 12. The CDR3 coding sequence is TGTGCCAGCAGTTCCCACCTTAGACAGGGTGGTGGCTACACCTTC. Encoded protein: CASSSHLRQGGGYTF.

CDR3 coding DNA: TGTGCCAGCAGCTTTCGGGGGGACCCCTACAATGAGCAGTTCTTC. It is translated as CASSFRGDPYNEQFF. The rearrangement joins TRBV5-5 to TRBJ2-1, with TRBD2 matching over 7 bases. V was pared by 2 bases and J by 2 bases, with 4 bases of the junction left unmatched. The CDR3 runs to 15 residues. CDR1 SGHKS and CDR2 YYEKEE come from the germline V gene (reference sequence). The whole variable domain, remainder taken from reference TRBV5-5 and TRBJ2-1, is DAGVTQSPTHLIKTRGQQVTLRCSPISGHKSVSWYQQVLGQGPQFIFQYYEKEERGRGNFPDRFSARQFPNYSSELNVNALLLGDSALYLCASSFRGDPYNEQFFGPGTRLTVL.

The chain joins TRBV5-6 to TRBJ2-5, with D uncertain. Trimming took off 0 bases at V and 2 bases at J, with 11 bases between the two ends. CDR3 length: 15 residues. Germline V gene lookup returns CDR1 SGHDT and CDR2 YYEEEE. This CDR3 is CASSLGRLTQETQYF. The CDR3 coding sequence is TGTGCCAGCAGCTTGGGGCGGCTTACACAAGAGACCCAGTACTTC.

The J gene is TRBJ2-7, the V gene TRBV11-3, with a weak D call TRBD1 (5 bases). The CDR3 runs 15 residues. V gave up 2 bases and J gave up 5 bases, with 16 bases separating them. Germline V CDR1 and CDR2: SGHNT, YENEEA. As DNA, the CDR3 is TGTGCCAGCAGCTTACTCGACAGTAGGCCCCACGAGCAGTACTTC. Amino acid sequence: CASSLLDSRPHEQYF.

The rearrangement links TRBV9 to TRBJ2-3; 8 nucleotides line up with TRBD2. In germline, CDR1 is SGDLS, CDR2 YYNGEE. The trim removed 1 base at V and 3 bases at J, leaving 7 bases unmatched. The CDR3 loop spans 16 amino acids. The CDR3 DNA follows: TGTGCCAGCAGCGTACACCCTAGCGGGCGTACAGATACGCAGTATTTT. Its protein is CASSVHPSGRTDTQYF.

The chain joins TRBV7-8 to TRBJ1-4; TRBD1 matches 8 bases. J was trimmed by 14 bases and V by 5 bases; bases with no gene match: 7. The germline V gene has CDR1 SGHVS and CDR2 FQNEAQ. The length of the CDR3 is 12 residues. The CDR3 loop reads CASSPRDRRLFF. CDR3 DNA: TGTGCCAGCAGCCCAAGGGACAGGAGGCTGTTTTTT.

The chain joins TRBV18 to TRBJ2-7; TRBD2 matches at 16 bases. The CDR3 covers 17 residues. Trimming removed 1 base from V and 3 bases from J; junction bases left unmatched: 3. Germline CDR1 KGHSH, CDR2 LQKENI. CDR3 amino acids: CASSPLGLAGGHYEQYF. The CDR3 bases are TGTGCCAGCTCACCACTGGGACTAGCGGGAGGGCACTACGAGCAGTACTTC.

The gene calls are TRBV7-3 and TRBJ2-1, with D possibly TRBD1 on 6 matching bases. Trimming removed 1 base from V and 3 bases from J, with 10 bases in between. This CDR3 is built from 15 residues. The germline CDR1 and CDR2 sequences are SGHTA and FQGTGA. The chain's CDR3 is CASSLIRGDYNEQFF. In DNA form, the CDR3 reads TGTGCCAGCAGCTTAATCAGGGGCGACTACAATGAGCAGTTCTTC.

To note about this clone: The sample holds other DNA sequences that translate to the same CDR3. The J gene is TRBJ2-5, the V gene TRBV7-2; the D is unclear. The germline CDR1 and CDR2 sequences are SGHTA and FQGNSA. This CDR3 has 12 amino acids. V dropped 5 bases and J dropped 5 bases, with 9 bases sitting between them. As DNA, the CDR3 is TGTGCCAGCAGCCCCGTCGTTGAGACCCAGTACTTC. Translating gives CASSPVVETQYF. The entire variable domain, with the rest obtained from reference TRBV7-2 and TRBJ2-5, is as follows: GAGVSQSPSNKVTEKGKDVELRCDPISGHTALYWYRQSLGQGLEFLIYFQGNSAPDKSGLPSDRFSAERTGGSVSTLTIQRTQQEDSAVYLCASSPVVETQYFGPGTRLLVL.

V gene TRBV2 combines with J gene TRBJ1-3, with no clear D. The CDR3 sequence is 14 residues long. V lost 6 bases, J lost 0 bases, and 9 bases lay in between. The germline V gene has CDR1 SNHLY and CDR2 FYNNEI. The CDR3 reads CASRPPVSGNTIYF. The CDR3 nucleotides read TGTGCCAGCAGACCGCCAGTCTCTGGAAACACCATATATTTT.